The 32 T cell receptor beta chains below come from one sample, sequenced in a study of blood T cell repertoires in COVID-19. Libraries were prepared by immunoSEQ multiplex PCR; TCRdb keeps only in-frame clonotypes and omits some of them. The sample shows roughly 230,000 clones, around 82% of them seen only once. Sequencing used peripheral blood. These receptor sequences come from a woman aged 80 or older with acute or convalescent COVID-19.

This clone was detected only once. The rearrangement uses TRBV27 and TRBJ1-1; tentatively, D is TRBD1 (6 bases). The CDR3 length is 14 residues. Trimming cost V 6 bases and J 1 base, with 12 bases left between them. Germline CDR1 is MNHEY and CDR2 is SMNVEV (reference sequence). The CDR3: CASRGAGGNTEAFF. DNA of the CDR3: TGTGCCAGCAGGGGGGCCGGCGGGAACACTGAAGCTTTCTTT.

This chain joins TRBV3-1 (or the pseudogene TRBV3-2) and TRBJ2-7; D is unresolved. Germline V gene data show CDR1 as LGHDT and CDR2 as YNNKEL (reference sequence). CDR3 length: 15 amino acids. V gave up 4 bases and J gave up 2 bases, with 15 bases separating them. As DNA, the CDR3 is TGTGCCAGCAGCCTTGGGCCACTCTCACCCTACGAGCAGTACTTC. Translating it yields CASSLGPLSPYEQYF.

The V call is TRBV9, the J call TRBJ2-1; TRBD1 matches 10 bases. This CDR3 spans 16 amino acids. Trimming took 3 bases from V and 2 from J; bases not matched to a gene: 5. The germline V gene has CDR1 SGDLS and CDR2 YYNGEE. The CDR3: CASSETGTGAYNEQFF. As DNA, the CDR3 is TGTGCCAGCAGCGAAACCGGGACAGGGGCCTACAATGAGCAGTTCTTC.

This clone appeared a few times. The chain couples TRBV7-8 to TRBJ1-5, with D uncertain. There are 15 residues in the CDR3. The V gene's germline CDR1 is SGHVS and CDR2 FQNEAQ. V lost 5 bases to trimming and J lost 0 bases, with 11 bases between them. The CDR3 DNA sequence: TGTGCCAGCAGCCGAGAACGAGATAGCAATCAGCCCCAGCATTTT. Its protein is CASSRERDSNQPQHF.

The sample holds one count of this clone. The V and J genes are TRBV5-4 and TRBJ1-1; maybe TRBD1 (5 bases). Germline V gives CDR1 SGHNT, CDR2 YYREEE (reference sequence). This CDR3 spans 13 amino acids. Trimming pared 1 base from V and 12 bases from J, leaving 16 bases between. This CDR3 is CASSLSQGFGTFF. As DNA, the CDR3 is TGTGCCAGCAGCTTGAGTCAGGGTTTTGGGACTTTCTTT.

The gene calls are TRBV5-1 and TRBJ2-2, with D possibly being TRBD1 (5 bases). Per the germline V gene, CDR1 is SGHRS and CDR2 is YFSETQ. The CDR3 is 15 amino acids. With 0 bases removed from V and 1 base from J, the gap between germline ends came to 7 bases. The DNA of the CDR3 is TGCGCCAGCAGCTTGGGACAGAAGAACACCGGGGAGCTGTTTTTT. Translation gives CASSLGQKNTGELFF.

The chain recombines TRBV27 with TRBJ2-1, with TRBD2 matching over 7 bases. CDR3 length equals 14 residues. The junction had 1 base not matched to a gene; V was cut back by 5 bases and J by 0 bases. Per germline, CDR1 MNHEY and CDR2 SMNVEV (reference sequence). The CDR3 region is CASSSGDSYNEQFF. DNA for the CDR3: TGTGCCAGCAGTAGCGGGGACTCCTACAATGAGCAGTTCTTC.

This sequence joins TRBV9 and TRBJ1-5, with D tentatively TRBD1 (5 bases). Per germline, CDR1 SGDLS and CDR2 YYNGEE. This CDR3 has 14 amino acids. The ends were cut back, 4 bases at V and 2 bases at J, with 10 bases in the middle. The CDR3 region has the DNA TGTGCCAGCAGCCCCAGGGAGGGCAATCAGCCCCAGCATTTT. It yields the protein CASSPREGNQPQHF.

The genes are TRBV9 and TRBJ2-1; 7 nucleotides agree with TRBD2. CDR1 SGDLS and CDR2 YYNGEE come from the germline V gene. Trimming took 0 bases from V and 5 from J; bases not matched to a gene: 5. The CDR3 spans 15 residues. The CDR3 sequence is CASSVDLADHNEQFF. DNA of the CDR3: TGTGCCAGCAGCGTAGATCTAGCGGACCACAATGAGCAGTTCTTC.

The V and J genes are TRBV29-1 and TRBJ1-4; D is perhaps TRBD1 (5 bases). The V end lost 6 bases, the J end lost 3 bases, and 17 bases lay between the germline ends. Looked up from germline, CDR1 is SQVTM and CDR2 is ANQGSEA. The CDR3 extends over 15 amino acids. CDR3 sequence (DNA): TGCAGCGTGGGGGGAGGGGCGCAAGCTAATGAAAAACTGTTTTTT. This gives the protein CSVGGGAQANEKLFF.

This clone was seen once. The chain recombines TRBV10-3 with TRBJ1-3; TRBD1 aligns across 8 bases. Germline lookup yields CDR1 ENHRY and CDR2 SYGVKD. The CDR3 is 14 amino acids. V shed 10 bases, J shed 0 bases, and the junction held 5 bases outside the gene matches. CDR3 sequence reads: CASGTGRSGNTIYF. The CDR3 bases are TGTGCCAGCGGGACAGGTCGCTCTGGAAACACCATATATTTT.

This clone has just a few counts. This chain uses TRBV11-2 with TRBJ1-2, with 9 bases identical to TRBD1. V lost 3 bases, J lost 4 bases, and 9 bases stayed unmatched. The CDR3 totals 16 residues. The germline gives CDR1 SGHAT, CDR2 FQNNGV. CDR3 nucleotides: TGTGCCAGCAGCTTTAATGGGGACAGGGCTGTCTATGGCTACACCTTC. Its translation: CASSFNGDRAVYGYTF.

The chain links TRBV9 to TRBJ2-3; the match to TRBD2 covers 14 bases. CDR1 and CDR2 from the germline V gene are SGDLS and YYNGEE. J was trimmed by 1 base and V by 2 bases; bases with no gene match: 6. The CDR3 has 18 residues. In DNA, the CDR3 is TGTGCCAGCAGCGTTTTACCGGGACTAGCGGGGGGCACAGATACGCAGTATTTT. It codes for CASSVLPGLAGGTDTQYF.

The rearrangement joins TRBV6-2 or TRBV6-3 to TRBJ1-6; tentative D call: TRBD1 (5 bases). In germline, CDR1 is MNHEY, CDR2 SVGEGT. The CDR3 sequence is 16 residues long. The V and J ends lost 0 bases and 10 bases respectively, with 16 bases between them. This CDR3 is CASSYSTQGRGSPLHF. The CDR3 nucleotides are TGTGCCAGCAGTTACTCGACCCAAGGACGGGGGTCACCCCTCCACTTT.

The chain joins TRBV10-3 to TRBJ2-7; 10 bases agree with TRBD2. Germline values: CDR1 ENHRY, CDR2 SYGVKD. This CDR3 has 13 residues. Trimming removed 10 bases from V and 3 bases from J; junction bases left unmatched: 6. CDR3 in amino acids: CATYSGGFYEQYF. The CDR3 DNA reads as TGTGCCACCTATAGCGGGGGGTTCTACGAGCAGTACTTC.

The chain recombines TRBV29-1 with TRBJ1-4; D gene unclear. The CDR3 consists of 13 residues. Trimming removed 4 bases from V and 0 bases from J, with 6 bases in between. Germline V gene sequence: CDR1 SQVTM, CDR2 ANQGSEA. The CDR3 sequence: CSVAGSTNEKLFF. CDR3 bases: TGCAGCGTTGCGGGGTCAACTAATGAAAAACTGTTTTTT.

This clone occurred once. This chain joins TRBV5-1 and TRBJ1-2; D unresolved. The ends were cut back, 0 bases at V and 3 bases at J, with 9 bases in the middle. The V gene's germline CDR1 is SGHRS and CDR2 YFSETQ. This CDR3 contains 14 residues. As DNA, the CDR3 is TGCGCCAGCAGCTTGGAACCCGGGGACTATGGCTACACCTTC. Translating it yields CASSLEPGDYGYTF.

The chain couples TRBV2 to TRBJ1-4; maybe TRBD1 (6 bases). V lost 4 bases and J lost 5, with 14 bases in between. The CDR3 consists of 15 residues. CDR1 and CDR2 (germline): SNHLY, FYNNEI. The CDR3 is CASSVGAMGNEKLFF. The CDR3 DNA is TGTGCCAGCAGTGTGGGGGCGATGGGAAATGAAAAACTGTTTTTT. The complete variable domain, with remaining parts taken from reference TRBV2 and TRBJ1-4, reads EPEVTQTPSHQVTQMGQEVILRCVPISNHLYFYWYRQILGQKVEFLVSFYNNEISEKSEIFDDQFSVERPDGSNFTLKIRSTKLEDSAMYFCASSVGAMGNEKLFFGSGTQLSVL.

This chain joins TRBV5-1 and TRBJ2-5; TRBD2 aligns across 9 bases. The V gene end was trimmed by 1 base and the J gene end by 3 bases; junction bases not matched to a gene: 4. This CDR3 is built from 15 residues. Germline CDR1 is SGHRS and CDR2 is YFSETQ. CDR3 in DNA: TGCGCCAGCAGCTTGTTAGCGGGGGATGAAGAGACCCAGTACTTC. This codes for CASSLLAGDEETQYF.

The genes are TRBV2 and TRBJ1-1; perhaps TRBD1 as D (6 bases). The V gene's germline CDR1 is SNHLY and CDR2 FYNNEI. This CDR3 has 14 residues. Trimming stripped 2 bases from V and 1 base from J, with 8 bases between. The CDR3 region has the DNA TGTGCCAGCAGTGAAACAGGGCGGAACACTGAAGCTTTCTTT. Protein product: CASSETGRNTEAFF.

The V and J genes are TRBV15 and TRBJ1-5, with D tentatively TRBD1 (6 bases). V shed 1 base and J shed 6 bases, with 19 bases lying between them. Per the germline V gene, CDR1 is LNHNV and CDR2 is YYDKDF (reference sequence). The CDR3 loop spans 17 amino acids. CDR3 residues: CATSRGLLSGAGQPQHF. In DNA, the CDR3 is TGTGCCACCAGCAGAGGTTTGTTGTCAGGGGCCGGTCAGCCCCAGCATTTT.

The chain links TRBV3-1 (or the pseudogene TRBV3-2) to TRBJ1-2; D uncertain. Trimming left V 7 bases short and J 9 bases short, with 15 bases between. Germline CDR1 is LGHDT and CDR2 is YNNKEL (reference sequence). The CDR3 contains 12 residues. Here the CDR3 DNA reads TGTGCCAGCACCCAGCGTTCGGGGAGCTACACCTTC. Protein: CASTQRSGSYTF.

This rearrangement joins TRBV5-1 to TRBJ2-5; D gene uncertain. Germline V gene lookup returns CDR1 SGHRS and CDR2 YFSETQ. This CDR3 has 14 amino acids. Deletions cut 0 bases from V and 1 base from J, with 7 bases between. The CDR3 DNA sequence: TGCGCCAGCAGCTTGGGAGACTTCCAAGAGACCCAGTACTTC. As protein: CASSLGDFQETQYF.

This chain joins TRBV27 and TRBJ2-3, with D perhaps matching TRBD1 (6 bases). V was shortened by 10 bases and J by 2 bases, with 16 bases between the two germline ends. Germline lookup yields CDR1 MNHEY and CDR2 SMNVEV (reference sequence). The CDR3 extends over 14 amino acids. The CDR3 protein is CATAARDNTDTQYF. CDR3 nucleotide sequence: TGTGCCACCGCTGCCCGGGACAACACAGATACGCAGTATTTT.

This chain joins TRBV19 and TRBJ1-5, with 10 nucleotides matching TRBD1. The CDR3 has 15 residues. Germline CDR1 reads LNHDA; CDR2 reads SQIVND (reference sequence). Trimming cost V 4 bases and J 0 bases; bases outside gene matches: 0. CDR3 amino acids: CASSRDRGSNQPQHF. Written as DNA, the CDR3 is TGTGCCAGTAGTAGGGACAGGGGTAGCAATCAGCCCCAGCATTTT.

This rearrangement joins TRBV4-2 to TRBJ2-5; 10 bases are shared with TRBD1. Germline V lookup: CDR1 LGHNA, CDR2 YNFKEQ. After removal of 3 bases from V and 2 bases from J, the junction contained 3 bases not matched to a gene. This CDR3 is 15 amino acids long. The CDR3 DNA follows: TGTGCCAGCAGCCAGGGGACAGGGGATCAAGAGACCCAGTACTTC. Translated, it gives CASSQGTGDQETQYF.

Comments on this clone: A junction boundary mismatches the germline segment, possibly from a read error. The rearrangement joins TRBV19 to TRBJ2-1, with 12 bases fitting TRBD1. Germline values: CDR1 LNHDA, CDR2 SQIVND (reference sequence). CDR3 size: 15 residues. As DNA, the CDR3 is TGTGCCAGTAGTAAAGGGACAGGGGGCGCGAATGGGCAGTTCTTC. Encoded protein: CASSKGTGGANGQFF.

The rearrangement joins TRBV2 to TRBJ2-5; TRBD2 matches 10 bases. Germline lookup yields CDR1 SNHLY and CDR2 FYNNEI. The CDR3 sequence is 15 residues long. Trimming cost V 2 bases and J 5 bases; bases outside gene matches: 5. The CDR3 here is CASSERQTSGETQYF. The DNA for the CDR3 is TGTGCCAGCAGTGAAAGGCAGACTAGCGGGGAGACCCAGTACTTC.

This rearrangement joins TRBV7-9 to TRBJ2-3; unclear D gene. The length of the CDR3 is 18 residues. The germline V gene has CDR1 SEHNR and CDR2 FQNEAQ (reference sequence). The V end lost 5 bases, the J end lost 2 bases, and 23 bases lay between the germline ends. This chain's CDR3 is CASSRKPRHPTTTDTQYF. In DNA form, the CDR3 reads TGTGCCAGCAGCCGAAAACCGCGACATCCTACAACCACAGATACGCAGTATTTT. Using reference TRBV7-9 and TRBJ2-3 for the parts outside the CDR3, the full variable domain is DTGVSQNPRHKITKRGQNVTFRCDPISEHNRLYWYRQTLGQGPEFLTYFQNEAQLEKSRLLSDRFSAERPKGSFSTLEIQRTEQGDSAMYLCASSRKPRHPTTTDTQYFGPGTRLTVL.

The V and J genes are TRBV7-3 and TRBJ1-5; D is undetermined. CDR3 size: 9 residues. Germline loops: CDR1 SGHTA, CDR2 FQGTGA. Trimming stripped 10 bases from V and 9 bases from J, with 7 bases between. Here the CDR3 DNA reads TGTGCCACCCCATGGCCCCAGCATTTT. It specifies CATPWPQHF.

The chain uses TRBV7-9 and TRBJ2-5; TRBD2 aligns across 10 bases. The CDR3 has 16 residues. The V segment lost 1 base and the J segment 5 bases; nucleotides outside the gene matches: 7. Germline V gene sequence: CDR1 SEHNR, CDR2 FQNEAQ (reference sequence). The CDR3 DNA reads TGTGCCAGCAGCTTAGATCAGTCTAGCGGGGGTGAGACCCAGTACTTC. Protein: CASSLDQSSGGETQYF. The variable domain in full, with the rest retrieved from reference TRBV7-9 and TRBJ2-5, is DTGVSQNPRHKITKRGQNVTFRCDPISEHNRLYWYRQTLGQGPEFLTYFQNEAQLEKSRLLSDRFSAERPKGSFSTLEIQRTEQGDSAMYLCASSLDQSSGGETQYFGPGTRLLVL.

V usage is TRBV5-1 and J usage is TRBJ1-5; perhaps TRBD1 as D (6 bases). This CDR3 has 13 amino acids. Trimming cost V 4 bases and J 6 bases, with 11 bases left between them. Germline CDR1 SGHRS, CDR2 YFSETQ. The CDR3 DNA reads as TGCGCCAGCAGCGTTCAGGGGACTCAGCCCCAGCATTTT. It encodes CASSVQGTQPQHF.